Following are 12 T cell receptor beta chains from one sample sequenced in a study of blood T cell repertoires in COVID-19. Data came from immunoSEQ multiplex PCR; TCRdb stores just in-frame clones and leaves some out. The sample holds more than 150,000 clones; nearly 80% are singletons and the top ten take about 26%. The sequenced sample was peripheral blood. These receptors were collected from a woman between 65 and 79 years old with acute or convalescent COVID-19.

The rearrangement links TRBV5-1 to TRBJ2-1; D is uncertain. V was shortened by 4 bases and J by 6 bases, with 14 bases between the two germline ends. Germline V gene lookup returns CDR1 SGHRS and CDR2 YFSETQ. This CDR3 spans 14 amino acids. CDR3 amino acids: CASSLIDMSNEQFF. DNA of the CDR3: TGCGCCAGCAGCCTAATTGACATGTCCAATGAGCAGTTCTTC.

The CDR3 sequence is CAISWTGNEQFF. The CDR3 bases are TGTGCCATCAGTTGGACAGGGAATGAGCAGTTCTTC. J is TRBJ2-1 and V is TRBV10-3; 8 bases map to TRBD1. After removal of 5 bases from V and 7 bases from J, the junction contained 1 base not matched to a gene. Germline CDR1 and CDR2: ENHRY and SYGVKD. The length of the CDR3 is 12 residues.

J is TRBJ2-7 and V is TRBV25-1; the D gene is possibly TRBD2 (5 bases). The CDR3 consists of 15 residues. Germline V gives CDR1 MGHDK, CDR2 SYGVNS. V lost 6 bases to trimming and J lost 3 bases, with 18 bases between them. The CDR3 loop is CASRKSGNRIYEQYF. The CDR3 DNA follows: TGTGCCAGCAGGAAGTCGGGAAACCGGATCTACGAGCAGTACTTC.

DNA of the CDR3: TGTGCCAGTAGTACGGGACTTACAGATACGCAGTATTTT. Protein sequence: CASSTGLTDTQYF. V and J are TRBV19 and TRBJ2-3; possibly TRBD2 for D (6 bases). Trimming stripped 4 bases from V and 3 bases from J, with 8 bases between. This CDR3 has 13 amino acids. Germline CDR1 and CDR2: LNHDA and SQIVND (reference sequence).

This clone was detected only a few times. The chain links TRBV28 to TRBJ2-2; 8 nucleotides agree with TRBD2. CDR1 and CDR2 from the germline V gene are MDHEN and SYDVKM. CDR3 length: 15 residues. The V gene end was trimmed by 5 bases and the J gene end by 6 bases; junction bases not matched to a gene: 8. The CDR3 DNA reads as TGTGCCAGCAGTCGGAGCGGGAGAGGGGCCGGGGAGCTGTTTTTT. It yields the protein CASSRSGRGAGELFF.

CDR3 bases: TGCAGTGCTAGTTTCGGGGGCGAGCAGTACTTC. The encoded protein is CSASFGGEQYF. This chain uses TRBV20-1 with TRBJ2-7; a weak D match, TRBD2 (6 bases). This CDR3 spans 11 amino acids. The germline V gene has CDR1 DFQATT and CDR2 SNEGSKA (reference sequence). The V end was cut by 3 bases, the J end by 6 bases, with 9 bases between.

The chain combines TRBV10-3 with TRBJ1-1; 11 bases agree with TRBD1. V dropped 7 bases and J dropped 8; count of bases not matched to a gene: 6. This CDR3 comprises 13 residues. Germline CDR1 is ENHRY and CDR2 is SYGVKD. The CDR3 reads CAITQDRGLEAFF. CDR3 nucleotide sequence: TGTGCCATCACCCAGGACAGGGGGCTGGAAGCTTTCTTT.

V and J are TRBV6-5 and TRBJ2-7, with 10 bases lining up with TRBD2. CDR3 length: 15 amino acids. Germline values: CDR1 MNHEY, CDR2 SVGAGI. The trim removed 6 bases at V and 2 bases at J, leaving 7 bases unmatched. The chain's CDR3 is CASRRTLAGAYEQYF. CDR3 nucleotide sequence: TGTGCCAGCAGAAGAACGCTAGCGGGAGCCTACGAGCAGTACTTC.

This chain uses TRBV19 with TRBJ1-4; perhaps TRBD1 as D (5 bases). Germline CDR1 reads LNHDA; CDR2 reads SQIVND (reference sequence). This CDR3 spans 13 amino acids. V lost 5 bases and J 7 bases, leaving 11 bases between the germline ends. CDR3 DNA: TGTGCCAGTAGTTCGGGGGTGCGTGAAAAACTGTTTTTT. As protein: CASSSGVREKLFF.

The chain recombines TRBV28 with TRBJ2-5, with 7 nucleotides matching TRBD1. The CDR3 spans 12 residues. Germline V lookup: CDR1 MDHEN, CDR2 SYDVKM. The V gene end was trimmed by 7 bases and the J gene end by 5 bases; junction bases not matched to a gene: 4. DNA for the CDR3: TGTGCCAGCAACAGGGGTGGTGAGACCCAGTACTTC. The encoded protein is CASNRGGETQYF.

The V gene is TRBV5-1, the J gene TRBJ1-2; D is ambiguous. This CDR3 region has 15 residues. Germline CDR1 reads SGHRS; CDR2 reads YFSETQ. Trimming stripped 3 bases from V and 4 bases from J, with 16 bases between. The CDR3 DNA sequence: TGCGCCAGCAGCTCGGAGACCGACGGGATCTATGGCTACACCTTC. Translated: CASSSETDGIYGYTF.

This chain joins TRBV30 and TRBJ1-5; TRBD1 is a possible D gene (6 bases). This CDR3 is built from 15 residues. The V end was cut by 5 bases, the J end by 2 bases, with 16 bases between. Per germline, CDR1 GTSNPN and CDR2 SVGIG (reference sequence). The CDR3 nucleotides read TGTGCCTGGGCACCTGGGGGGGCGGGCAATCAGCCCCAGCATTTT. This gives the protein CAWAPGGAGNQPQHF.